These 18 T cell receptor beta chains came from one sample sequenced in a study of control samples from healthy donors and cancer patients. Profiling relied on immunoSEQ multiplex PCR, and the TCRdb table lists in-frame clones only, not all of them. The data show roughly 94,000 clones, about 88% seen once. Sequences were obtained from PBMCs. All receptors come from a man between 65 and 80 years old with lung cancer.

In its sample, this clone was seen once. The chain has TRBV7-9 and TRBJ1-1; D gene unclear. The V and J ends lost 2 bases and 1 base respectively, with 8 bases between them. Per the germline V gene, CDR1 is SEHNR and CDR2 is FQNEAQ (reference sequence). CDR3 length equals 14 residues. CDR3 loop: CASSLTIQNTEAFF. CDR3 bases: TGTGCCAGCAGCTTAACTATCCAGAACACTGAAGCTTTCTTT. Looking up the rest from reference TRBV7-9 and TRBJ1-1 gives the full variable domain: DTGVSQNPRHKITKRGQNVTFRCDPISEHNRLYWYRQTLGQGPEFLTYFQNEAQLEKSRLLSDRFSAERPKGSFSTLEIQRTEQGDSAMYLCASSLTIQNTEAFFGQGTRLTVV.

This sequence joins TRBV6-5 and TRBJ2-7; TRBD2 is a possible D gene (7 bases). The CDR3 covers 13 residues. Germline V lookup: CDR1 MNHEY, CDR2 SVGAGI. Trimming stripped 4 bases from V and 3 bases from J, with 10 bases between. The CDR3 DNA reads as TGTGCCAGCAGTTGGGGGGGCCGCTACGAGCAGTACTTC. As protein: CASSWGGRYEQYF.

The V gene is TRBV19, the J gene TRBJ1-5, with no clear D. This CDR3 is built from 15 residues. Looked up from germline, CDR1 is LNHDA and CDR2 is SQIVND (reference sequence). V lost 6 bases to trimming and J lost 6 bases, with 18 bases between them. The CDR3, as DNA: TGTGCCAGTAGAATGCGTAGGGAAGCCACTCAGCCCCAGCATTTT. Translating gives CASRMRREATQPQHF.

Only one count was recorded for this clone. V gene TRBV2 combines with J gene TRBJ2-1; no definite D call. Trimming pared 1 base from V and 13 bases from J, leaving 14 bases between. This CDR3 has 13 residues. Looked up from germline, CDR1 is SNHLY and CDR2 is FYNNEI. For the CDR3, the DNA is TGTGCCAGCAGTGAAGAGGCCCTCCGGACCCAGTTCTTC. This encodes CASSEEALRTQFF.

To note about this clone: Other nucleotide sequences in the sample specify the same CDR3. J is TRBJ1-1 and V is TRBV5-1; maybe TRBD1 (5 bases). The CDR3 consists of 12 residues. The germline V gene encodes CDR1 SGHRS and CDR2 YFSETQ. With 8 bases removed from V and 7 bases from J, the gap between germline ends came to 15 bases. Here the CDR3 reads CASPVQGSEAFF. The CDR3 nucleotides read TGCGCCAGTCCGGTCCAGGGAAGTGAAGCTTTCTTT.

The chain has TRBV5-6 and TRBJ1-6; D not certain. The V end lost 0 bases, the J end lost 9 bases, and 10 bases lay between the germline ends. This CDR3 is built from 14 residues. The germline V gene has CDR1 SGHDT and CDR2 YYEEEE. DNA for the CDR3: TGTGCCAGCAGCTTGGCCAATGATGGTTCACCCCTCCACTTT. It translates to CASSLANDGSPLHF. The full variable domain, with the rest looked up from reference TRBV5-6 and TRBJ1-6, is DAGVTQSPTHLIKTRGQQVTLRCSPKSGHDTVSWYQQALGQGPQFIFQYYEEEERQRGNFPDRFSGHQFPNYSSELNVNALLLGDSALYLCASSLANDGSPLHFGNGTRLTVT.

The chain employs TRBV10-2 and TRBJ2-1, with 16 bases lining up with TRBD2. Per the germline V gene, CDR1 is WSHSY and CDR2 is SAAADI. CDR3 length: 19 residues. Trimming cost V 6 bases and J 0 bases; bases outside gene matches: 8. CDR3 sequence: CASSPAGLAGGSSYNEQFF. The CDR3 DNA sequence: TGCGCCAGCAGCCCCGCGGGACTAGCGGGGGGGAGCTCCTACAATGAGCAGTTCTTC.

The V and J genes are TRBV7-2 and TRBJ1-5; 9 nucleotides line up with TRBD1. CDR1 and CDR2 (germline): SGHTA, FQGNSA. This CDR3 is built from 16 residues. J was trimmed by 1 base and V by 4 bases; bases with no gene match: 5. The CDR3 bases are TGTGCCAGCAGCTCGCGACAGGGGGTGAGCAATCAGCCCCAGCATTTT. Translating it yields CASSSRQGVSNQPQHF. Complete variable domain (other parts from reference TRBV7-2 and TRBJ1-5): GAGVSQSPSNKVTEKGKDVELRCDPISGHTALYWYRQSLGQGLEFLIYFQGNSAPDKSGLPSDRFSAERTGGSVSTLTIQRTQQEDSAVYLCASSSRQGVSNQPQHFGDGTRLSIL.

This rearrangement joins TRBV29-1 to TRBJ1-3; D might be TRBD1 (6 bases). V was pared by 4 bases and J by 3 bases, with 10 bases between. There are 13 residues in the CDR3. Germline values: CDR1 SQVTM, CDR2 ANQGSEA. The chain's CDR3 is CSVGGGNGNTIYF. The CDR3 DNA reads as TGCAGCGTTGGAGGGGGGAATGGAAACACCATATATTTT.

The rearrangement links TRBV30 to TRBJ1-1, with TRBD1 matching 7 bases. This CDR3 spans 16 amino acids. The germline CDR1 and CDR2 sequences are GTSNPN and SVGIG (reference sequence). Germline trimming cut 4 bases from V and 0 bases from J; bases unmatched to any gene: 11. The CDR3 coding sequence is TGTGCCTGGACCCGAAGACAGGGACCTATGAACACTGAAGCTTTCTTT. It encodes CAWTRRQGPMNTEAFF.

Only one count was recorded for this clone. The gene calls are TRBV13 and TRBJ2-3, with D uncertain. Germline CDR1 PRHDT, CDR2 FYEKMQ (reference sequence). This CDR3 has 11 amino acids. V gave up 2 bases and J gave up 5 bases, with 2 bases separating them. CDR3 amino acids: CASSLIDTQYF. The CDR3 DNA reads TGTGCCAGCAGCTTAATAGATACGCAGTATTTT.

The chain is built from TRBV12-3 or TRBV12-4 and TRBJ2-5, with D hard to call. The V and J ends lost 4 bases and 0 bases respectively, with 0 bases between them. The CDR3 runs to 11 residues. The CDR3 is CASSYQETQYF. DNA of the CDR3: TGTGCCAGCAGTTACCAAGAGACCCAGTACTTC.

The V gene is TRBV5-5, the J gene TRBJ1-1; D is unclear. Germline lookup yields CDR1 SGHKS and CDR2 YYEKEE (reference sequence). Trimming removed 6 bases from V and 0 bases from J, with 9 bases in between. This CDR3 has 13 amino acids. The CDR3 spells CASTRDLNTEAFF. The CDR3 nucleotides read TGTGCCAGCACAAGGGATTTGAACACTGAAGCTTTCTTT.

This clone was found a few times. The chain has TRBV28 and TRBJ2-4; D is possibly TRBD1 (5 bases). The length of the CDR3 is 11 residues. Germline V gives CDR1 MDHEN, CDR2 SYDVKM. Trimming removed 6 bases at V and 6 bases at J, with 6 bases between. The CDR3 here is CASRTANIQYF. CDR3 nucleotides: TGTGCCAGCAGGACAGCAAACATTCAGTACTTC.

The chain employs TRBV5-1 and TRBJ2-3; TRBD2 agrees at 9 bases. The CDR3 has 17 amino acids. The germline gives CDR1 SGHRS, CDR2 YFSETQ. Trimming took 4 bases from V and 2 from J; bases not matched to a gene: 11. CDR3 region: CASSPGETSGPTDTQYF. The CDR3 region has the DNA TGCGCCAGCAGCCCGGGCGAGACTAGCGGCCCCACAGATACGCAGTATTTT.

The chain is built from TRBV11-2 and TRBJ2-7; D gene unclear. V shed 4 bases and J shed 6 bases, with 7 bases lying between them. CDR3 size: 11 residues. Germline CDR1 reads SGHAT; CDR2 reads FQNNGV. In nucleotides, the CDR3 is TGTGCCAGCAGCTCGCTAGGCGAGCAGTACTTC. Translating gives CASSSLGEQYF. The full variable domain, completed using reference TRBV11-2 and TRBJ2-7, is EAGVAQSPRYKIIEKRQSVAFWCNPISGHATLYWYQQILGQGPKLLIQFQNNGVVDDSQLPKDRFSAERLKGVDSTLKIQPAKLEDSAVYLCASSSLGEQYFGPGTRLTVT.

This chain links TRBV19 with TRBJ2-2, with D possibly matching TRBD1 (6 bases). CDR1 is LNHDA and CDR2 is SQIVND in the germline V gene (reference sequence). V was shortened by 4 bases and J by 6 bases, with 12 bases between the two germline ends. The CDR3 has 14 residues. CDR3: CASSRPDRSGELFF. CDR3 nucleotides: TGTGCCAGTAGTAGACCAGACAGGTCCGGGGAGCTGTTTTTT.

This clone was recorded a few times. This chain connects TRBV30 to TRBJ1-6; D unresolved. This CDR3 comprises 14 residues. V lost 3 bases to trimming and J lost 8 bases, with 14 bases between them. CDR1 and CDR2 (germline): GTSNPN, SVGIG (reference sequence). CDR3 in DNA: TGTGCCTGGAGCGGGCTAGGGCTGGATTCACCCCTCCACTTT. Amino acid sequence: CAWSGLGLDSPLHF. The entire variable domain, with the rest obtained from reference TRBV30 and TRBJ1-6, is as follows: SQTIHQWPATLVQPVGSPLSLECTVEGTSNPNLYWYRQAAGRGLQLLFYSVGIGQISSEVPQNLSASRPQDRQFILSSKKLLLSDSGFYLCAWSGLGLDSPLHFGNGTRLTVT.